This TCR beta chain was profiled in a study of control samples from healthy donors and cancer patients. The protocol was immunoSEQ multiplex PCR, while the TCRdb copy is restricted to in-frame clones and leaves out a portion. The repertoire holds about 88,000 clones, with more than 85% as singletons. From germline, CDR1 is SGDLS and CDR2 YYNGEE. Trimming took off 0 bases at V and 8 bases at J, with 15 bases between the two ends. CDR3 length: 15 residues. The source material was blood. This clonotype was obtained from a man between 18 and 35 years old in good health. The chain carries TRBV9 and TRBJ2-1; possible D gene TRBD2, 8 bases. This CDR3 is CASSVAGGGWDEQFF. The CDR3 bases are TGTGCCAGCAGCGTAGCGGGAGGGGGCTGGGATGAGCAGTTCTTC.